Presented here are 17 T cell receptor beta chains from one specimen sequenced in a study of blood T cells in healthy people across ages. Using a J-beta primer mix together with a sample-barcoded 5' primer, a second PCR was run for roughly 7 to 12 cycles. TCRdb recomputed calls from the 5' RACE reads with MiXCR, one row per CDR3 protein. The table has 700,000 to 1,000,000 distinct CDR3 sequences, around two fifths seen once. The sample taken for sequencing was blood. Receptor source: a man aged 55 to 70 in good health.

This clonotype has a count of ten or more. A much larger clone lies a single base off, so this may be a read error. The J gene is TRBJ2-5, the V gene TRBV7-9, with D tentatively TRBD2 (7 bases). The ends were cut back, 7 bases at V and 11 bases at J, with 26 bases in the middle. Germline V gene lookup returns CDR1 SEHNR and CDR2 FQNEAQ (reference sequence). There are 15 residues in the CDR3. The CDR3 nucleotides read TGTGCCAGCAACCCTCCCGGACTAGGGGACAATGAGCAGTACTTC. Translation gives CASNPPGLGDNEQYF. Drawing the rest from reference TRBV7-9 and TRBJ2-5, the complete variable domain is DTGVSQNPRHKITKRGQNVTFRCDPISEHNRLYWYRQTLGQGPEFLTYFQNEAQLEKSRLLSDRFSAERPKGSFSTLEIQRTEQGDSAMYLCASNPPGLGDNEQYFGPGTRLLVL.

This chain uses TRBV9 with TRBJ2-3, with TRBD2 matching 12 bases. CDR1 is SGDLS, CDR2 YYNGEE, per germline. With 2 bases clipped from V and 1 base from J, the junction kept 5 bases outside the gene matches. The CDR3 is 17 residues long. Here the CDR3 DNA reads TGTGCCAGCAGCGTGACGCGGACTAGCGGGGGCACAGATACGCAGTATTTT. Protein: CASSVTRTSGGTDTQYF.

Notes on this clonotype: This may be a read error: a much more frequent sequence differs by one nucleotide. The rearrangement uses TRBV25-1 and TRBJ2-7; tentatively, D is TRBD1 (6 bases). The CDR3 extends over 11 amino acids. Germline loops: CDR1 MGHDK, CDR2 SYGVNS. CDR3 DNA sequence: TGTACCAGCAGTAGGGGGAACGAGCAGTACTTC. It specifies CTSSRGNEQYF.

The chain links TRBV6-6 to TRBJ2-5, with TRBD1 identical over 7 bases. With V trimmed by 4 bases and J by 3 bases, 11 bases remained unmatched. The germline V gene encodes CDR1 MNHNY and CDR2 SVGAGI (reference sequence). The CDR3 spans 16 residues. The DNA for the CDR3 is TGTGCCAGCAGTTCGACAGGGTTTGAGGTGGAAGAGACCCAGTACTTC. It translates to CASSSTGFEVEETQYF.

The rearrangement links TRBV29-1 to TRBJ1-2; 7 positions agree with TRBD1. The V gene's germline CDR1 is SQVTM and CDR2 ANQGSEA. The CDR3 spans 10 residues. Trimming took 6 bases from V and 7 from J; bases not matched to a gene: 2. CDR3 amino acids: CSVNRGGYTF. CDR3 coding DNA: TGCAGCGTGAACAGGGGTGGCTACACCTTC.

Of note for this clonotype: A read error may produce the germline difference seen at one junction end. CDR3 in amino acids: CTSSPETGLGDEQYF. As DNA, the CDR3 is TGCACCAGCAGCCCGGAGACCGGGCTTGGCGACGAGCAGTACTTC. The genes are TRBV5-1 and TRBJ2-7; D is unresolved. This CDR3 region has 15 residues. Looked up from germline, CDR1 is SGHRS and CDR2 is YFSETQ. Complete variable domain (other parts from reference TRBV5-1 and TRBJ2-7): KAGVTQTPRYLIKTRGQQVTLSCSPISGHRSVSWYQQTPGQGLQFLFEYFSETQRNKGNFPGRFSGRQFSNSRSEMNVSTLELGDSALYLCTSSPETGLGDEQYFGPGTRLTVT.

Remarks on this clonotype: The junction departs from the called germline gene at one end, perhaps through a read error. The chain carries TRBV5-6 and TRBJ2-7; D not resolved. Germline V CDR1 and CDR2: SGHDT, YYEEEE. The CDR3 extends over 15 amino acids. CDR3 coding DNA: TGTGCCAGCGGCTTGAACGGCAGGCCCACCTACGAGCAGTACTTC. Protein: CASGLNGRPTYEQYF.

This clonotype was counted only a few times. The chain recombines TRBV20-1 with TRBJ2-1; no reliable D call. Trimming cost V 2 bases and J 6 bases, with 17 bases left between them. This CDR3 is 15 amino acids long. Germline CDR1 DFQATT, CDR2 SNEGSKA (reference sequence). As DNA, the CDR3 is TGCAGTGCTAGAAAGACTGGTCTTGGGTTCAATGAGCAGTTCTTC. This gives the protein CSARKTGLGFNEQFF.

This sequence joins TRBV7-9 and TRBJ2-1; possible D gene TRBD2, 6 bases. The ends were cut back, 2 bases at V and 6 bases at J, with 8 bases in the middle. This CDR3 region has 13 residues. The germline CDR1 and CDR2 sequences are SEHNR and FQNEAQ (reference sequence). CDR3 sequence: CASSLTSTNEQFF. Here the CDR3 DNA reads TGTGCCAGCAGCTTAACTAGCACCAATGAGCAGTTCTTC.

The chain links TRBV12-3 or TRBV12-4 to TRBJ2-4, with TRBD1 as a possible D gene (5 bases). CDR3 length: 16 amino acids. The ends were cut back, 0 bases at V and 13 bases at J, with 22 bases in the middle. The CDR3 here is CASSLAGRSSYNEQYF. The CDR3 coding sequence is TGTGCCAGCAGTTTAGCGGGGCGCTCCTCCTACAATGAGCAGTACTTC.

The CDR3, as DNA: TGCGCCAGCAGGCCTACAGGGCACCCTACAGATGAGCAGTACTTC. Its protein is CASRPTGHPTDEQYF. The rearrangement uses TRBV5-1 and TRBJ2-1, with D possibly TRBD1 on 6 matching bases. Gene TRBJ2-7 matches the end of the DNA better, so the J call may be wrong. The CDR3 consists of 15 residues. Germline V gene lookup returns CDR1 SGHRS and CDR2 YFSETQ.

A remark on this clonotype: At one boundary the junction diverges from the germline segment, which might be a read error. The chain links TRBV27 to TRBJ2-1; no definite D call. Germline CDR1 is MNHEY and CDR2 is SMNVEV (reference sequence). This CDR3 region has 13 residues. For the CDR3, the DNA is TGTCCCAGCAGTTTCCCCGACGGCAATGAGCAGTTCTTC. Protein: CPSSFPDGNEQFF.

This clonotype has ten or more counts. CDR3 DNA: TGCAGCGTTGAGCCGGGACAGGGTGACGAGCAGTACTTC. Amino acids: CSVEPGQGDEQYF. This chain uses TRBV29-1 with TRBJ2-7; 9 bases are shared with TRBD1. Germline V gives CDR1 SQVTM, CDR2 ANQGSEA. J gave up 5 bases and V 3 bases, and 5 bases lay outside the gene matches. CDR3 length equals 13 residues.

This clonotype was observed a handful of times. This chain connects TRBV5-1 to TRBJ2-7, with 8 bases lining up with TRBD1. V lost 0 bases and J lost 5; bases outside the gene matches: 16. This CDR3 region has 18 residues. Germline CDR1 SGHRS, CDR2 YFSETQ. The CDR3 nucleotides read TGCGCCAGCAGCTTGGGCCCACAGGGGGTGGTTACTGATGACGAGCAGTACTTC. Its protein product is CASSLGPQGVVTDDEQYF.

This clonotype was counted only a few times. The chain links TRBV29-1 to TRBJ2-1; D unclear. The CDR3 contains 14 residues. The germline V gene encodes CDR1 SQVTM and CDR2 ANQGSEA. V lost 3 bases and J 6 bases, leaving 15 bases between the germline ends. The DNA for the CDR3 is TGCAGCGTTGATGGCTCTACCCTGGGCAATGAGCAGTTCTTC. This encodes CSVDGSTLGNEQFF.

The rearrangement joins TRBV10-3 to TRBJ1-4, with D uncertain. CDR1 and CDR2 from the germline V gene are ENHRY and SYGVKD. Trimming removed 2 bases at V and 0 bases at J, with 10 bases between. The CDR3 is 16 residues long. CDR3 in amino acids: CAISEKGGSTNEKLFF. CDR3 DNA sequence: TGTGCCATCAGTGAGAAGGGCGGCTCAACTAATGAAAAACTGTTTTTT.

This sequence joins TRBV20-1 and TRBJ2-3; D may be TRBD1 (5 bases). The CDR3 sequence is 14 residues long. Trimming shortened V by 5 bases and J by 2 bases, and 14 bases separated the two germline ends. Germline V gene sequence: CDR1 DFQATT, CDR2 SNEGSKA (reference sequence). In DNA, the CDR3 is TGCAGTGCTGTAACAGGACCTGCCACAGATACGCAGTATTTT. This gives the protein CSAVTGPATDTQYF.